This TCR beta chain was found in a study of T cell repertoires in cytomegalovirus infection (dated 2019 in TCRdb). With respect to the entire study: Peptide stimulations targeted recently identified HLA-C-restricted CMV epitopes, whose presentation resists viral immunomodulation, together with well-studied HLA-B-restricted epitopes. The HLA type of each donor mattered for the analysis, because public TCR beta signatures pointed to carriage of CMV infection along with the matching HLA type.

Explained via the paper, the treatment or condition label denotes: in vitro stimulation with specific CMV peptide epitopes to enrich CMV-specific T cells. The cysteine opens and the phenylalanine closes a CDR3 of 12 amino acids. CDR3 DNA only is kept here, 36 bases in frame from base 1. From a lookup of the germline V gene (reference sequence), CDR1 and CDR2 are LNHDA and SQIVND. V is cut by 5 bases and J by 6 bases, and the space between the germline ends is 10 bases. On this clonotype itself: No antigen is known for it. Base qualities are missing; no much larger clone stands one base away.

Summary of the overall study and its limitations: The ex vivo response was dominated by HLA-C-restricted CMV-specific TCR beta clonotypes, and the single most frequent clonotype in two of eight donors was supplied by these HLA-C-restricted clonotypes. In both this cohort and an independent approximately 370-donor cohort, the cumulative frequency of public TCR beta family members distinguished carriers of CMV infection plus the relevant HLA type.

TCRdb shows the sequencer as Illumina HiSeq 1500. Through fastp at Q25 and MiXCR, TCRdb rebuilt clones from the public reads, retaining in-frame beta chains. Every CDR3 protein is listed once, alongside the most common genes and DNA of its rows. Counted in this sample were around 900,000 distinct CDR3 sequences; around a third of them appeared once. The ten largest clones take up over 13% of the sample. This TCR was sampled from a human donor in good health (CMV status not recorded). Some clones in this sample may be carry-over from other donors' samples. Specimen: cultured CD8+ T cells from PBMCs, collected from culture after CMV antigen stimulation. In this chain, TRBV19 is recombined with TRBJ1-1, with no reliable assignment of the D segment. The sequenced DNA: TGTGCCAGTAGTCTTTCTCCTGCTGAAGCTTTCTTT. It encodes CASSLSPAEAFF.